This TCR beta chain was documented in a study of cytomegalovirus exposure and HLA in healthy donors. V lost 1 base to trimming and J lost 3 bases, with 6 bases between them. From germline, CDR1 is MNHNY and CDR2 SVGAGI (reference sequence). This CDR3 has 13 residues. The PCR ran on 60 Vbeta and 13 Jbeta primers. Using immunoSEQ multiplex PCR, the repertoire was profiled, and TCRdb retains in-frame clones only, with some absent. The repertoire holds about 200,000 clones, with about an eighth as singletons. The TCR was taken from a man aged 45-65 years in good health and CMV-seropositive. Sequencing used PBMCs. V usage is TRBV6-6 and J usage is TRBJ1-1, with a possible D match to TRBD1 (5 bases). CDR3 coding DNA: TGTGCCAGCAGTTACTTAGGGGACACTGAAGCTTTCTTT. This translates into CASSYLGDTEAFF.